This TCR beta chain was observed in a study of T cell clones after liver transplantation. Regarding the study as a whole: Low donor cell numbers restricted donor-reactive repertoire measurement in a couple of subjects. Graft donor-reactive T cells may have migrated into the graft rather than being deleted. Post-transplant, graft-donor-reactive CD4 TCRbeta sequences in blood dropped significantly in most of the 8 subjects.

Thawed unstimulated PBMCs were FACS-sorted by CD3, CD4 and CD8 into two populations. This clone was recorded a few times. Its antigen is not identified. The CDR3 is 15 residues long. Trimming took 7 bases from V and 8 from J, leaving 23 bases between them. Germline V gene data show CDR1 as MNHEY and CDR2 as SVGAGI. Sequencing used immunoSEQ multiplex PCR; TCRdb keeps in-frame clones, though not all of them. The sample lists 95,000 to 110,000 clones, roughly four fifths occurring once. This specimen consisted of CD4+ T cells from blood, obtained around 44 months after liver transplant. This sequence joins TRBV6-5 and TRBJ1-2, with D possibly TRBD1 on 5 matching bases. This sequence was found in a human patient who received a liver transplant. Some T cells may trace back to the graft donor. CDR3 nucleotide sequence: TGTGCCAGCACCACGGACACGGAAGGCGGAGGGGGCTACACCTTC. Translation: CASTTDTEGGGGYTF.